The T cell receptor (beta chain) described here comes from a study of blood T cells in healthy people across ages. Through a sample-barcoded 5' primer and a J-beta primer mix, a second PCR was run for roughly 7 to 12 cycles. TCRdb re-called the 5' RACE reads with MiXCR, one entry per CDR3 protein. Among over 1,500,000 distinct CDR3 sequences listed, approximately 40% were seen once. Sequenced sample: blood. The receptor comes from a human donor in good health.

CDR3 nucleotide sequence: TGTGCCAGCAGTCTTACCCCTGGCCCCACTCCGGGACAGGGGTACTATGGCTACACCTTC. This encodes CASSLTPGPTPGQGYYGYTF. The chain recombines TRBV27 with TRBJ1-2, with TRBD1 identical over 10 bases. Germline V CDR1 and CDR2: MNHEY, SMNVEV (reference sequence). V shed 5 bases and J 3 bases; nucleotides not matched to a gene: 21. There are 20 residues in the CDR3.